The 5 T cell receptor beta chains below come from one sample, sequenced in a study of CD8 T cells in ankylosing spondylitis. Broader study findings: Among TCR beta sequences, a motif of roughly 8 highly homologous variants appeared characteristic of ankylosing spondylitis blood.

Their target antigens are unknown. TCRdb called the 5' RACE reads again in MiXCR, with one record for every CDR3 protein. This sample carries some 220,000 distinct CDR3 sequences, 6% to 8% of them seen once, and the ten largest clones take 13% to 15%. Sequences were obtained from blood, either unsorted or a sorted T cell fraction (not recorded which). These receptors were collected from a male donor with ankylosing spondylitis.

This clonotype was picked up many times. V and J are TRBV29-1 and TRBJ1-2; D is perhaps TRBD1 (5 bases). V was trimmed by 4 bases and J by 4 bases, leaving 25 bases between them. Germline CDR1 and CDR2: SQVTM and ANQGSEA. CDR3 size: 17 residues. CDR3 DNA: TGCAGCGTTGCGTGGGGGAGCGACCCCTCTTCCTTCTATGGCTACACCTTC. This translates into CSVAWGSDPSSFYGYTF.

This clonotype has more than one count but fewer than ten. CDR3 amino acids: CASSYSTGTQQETQYF. The CDR3 region has the DNA TGTGCCAGCAGTTACTCGACAGGGACTCAACAAGAGACCCAGTACTTC. V gene TRBV6-5 combines with J gene TRBJ2-5, with D perhaps TRBD1 (7 bases). The germline V gene has CDR1 MNHEY and CDR2 SVGAGI. V was shortened by 0 bases and J by 2 bases, with 13 bases between the two germline ends. The CDR3 consists of 16 residues.

In DNA form, the CDR3 reads TGCGCCAGCAGCCAAGGCCTGACGGGGGATGGCTACACCTTC. Its protein product is CASSQGLTGDGYTF. V usage is TRBV4-3 and J usage is TRBJ1-2; tentative D call: TRBD1 (5 bases). Trimming took 1 base from V and 6 from J, leaving 12 bases between them. The length of the CDR3 is 14 residues. Germline V gives CDR1 LGHNA, CDR2 YSLEER.

The CDR3 loop reads CSVEGRENTGELFF. The CDR3 DNA reads as TGCAGCGTTGAGGGCAGGGAGAACACCGGGGAGCTGTTTTTT. This sequence joins TRBV29-1 and TRBJ2-2; possible D gene TRBD1, 5 bases. This CDR3 contains 14 residues. Germline CDR1 SQVTM, CDR2 ANQGSEA. Between the trimmed V and J ends, which lost 3 bases and 1 base, there was a span of 9 bases.

This clonotype came up a few times. CDR3 residues: CASSHQNVLTF. The CDR3 DNA sequence: TGCGCCAGCAGCCACCAAAACGTCCTGACTTTC. V is TRBV4-1 and J is TRBJ2-6; D is unclear. There are 11 residues in the CDR3. In germline, CDR1 is MGHRA, CDR2 YSYEKL. The V and J ends lost 3 bases and 10 bases respectively, with 4 bases between them.